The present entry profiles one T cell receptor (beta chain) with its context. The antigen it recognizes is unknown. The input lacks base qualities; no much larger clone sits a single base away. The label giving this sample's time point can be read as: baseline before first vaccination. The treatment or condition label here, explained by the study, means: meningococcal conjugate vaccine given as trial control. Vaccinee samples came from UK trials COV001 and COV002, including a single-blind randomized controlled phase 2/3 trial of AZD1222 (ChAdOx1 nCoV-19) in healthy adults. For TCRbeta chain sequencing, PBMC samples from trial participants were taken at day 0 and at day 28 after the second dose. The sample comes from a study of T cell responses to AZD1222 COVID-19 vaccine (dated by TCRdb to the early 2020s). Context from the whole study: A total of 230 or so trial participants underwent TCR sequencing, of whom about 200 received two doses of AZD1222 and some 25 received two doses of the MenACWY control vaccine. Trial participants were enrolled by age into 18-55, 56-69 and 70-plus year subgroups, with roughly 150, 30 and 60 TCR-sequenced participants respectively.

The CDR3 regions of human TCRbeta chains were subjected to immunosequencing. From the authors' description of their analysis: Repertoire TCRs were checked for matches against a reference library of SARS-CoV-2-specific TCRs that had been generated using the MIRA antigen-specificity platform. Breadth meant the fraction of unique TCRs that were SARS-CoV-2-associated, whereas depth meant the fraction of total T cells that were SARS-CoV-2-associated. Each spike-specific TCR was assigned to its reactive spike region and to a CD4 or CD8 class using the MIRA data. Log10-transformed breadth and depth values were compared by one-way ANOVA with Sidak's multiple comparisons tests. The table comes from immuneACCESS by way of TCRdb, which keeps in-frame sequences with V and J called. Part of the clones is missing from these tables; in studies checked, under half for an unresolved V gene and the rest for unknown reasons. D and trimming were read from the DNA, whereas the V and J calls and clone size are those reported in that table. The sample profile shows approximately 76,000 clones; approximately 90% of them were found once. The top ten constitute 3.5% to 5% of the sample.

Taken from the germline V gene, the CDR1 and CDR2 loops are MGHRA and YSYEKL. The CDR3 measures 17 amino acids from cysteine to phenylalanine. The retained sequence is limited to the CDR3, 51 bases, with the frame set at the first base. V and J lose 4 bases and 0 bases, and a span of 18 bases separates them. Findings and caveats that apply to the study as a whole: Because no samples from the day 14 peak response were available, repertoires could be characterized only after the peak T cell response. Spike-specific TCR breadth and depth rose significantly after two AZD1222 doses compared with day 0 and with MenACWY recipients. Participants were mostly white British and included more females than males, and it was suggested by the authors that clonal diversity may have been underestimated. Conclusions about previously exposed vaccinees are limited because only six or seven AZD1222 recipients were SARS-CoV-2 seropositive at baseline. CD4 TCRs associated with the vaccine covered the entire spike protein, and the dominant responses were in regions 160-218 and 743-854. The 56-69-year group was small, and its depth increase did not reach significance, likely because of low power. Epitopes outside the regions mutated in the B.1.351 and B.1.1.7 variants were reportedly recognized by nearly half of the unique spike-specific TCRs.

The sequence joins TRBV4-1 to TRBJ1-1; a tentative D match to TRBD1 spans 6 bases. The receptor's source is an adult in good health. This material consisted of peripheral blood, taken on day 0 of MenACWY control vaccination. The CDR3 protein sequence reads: CASSLSGAADVNTEAFF. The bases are TGCGCCAGCAGCCTATCAGGGGCAGCGGACGTGAACACTGAAGCTTTCTTT.